The 27 T cell receptor beta chains below come from one sample, sequenced in a study of blood T cell repertoires in COVID-19. Sequencing used immunoSEQ multiplex PCR; TCRdb keeps in-frame clones, though not all of them. The sample records tens of thousands of clones, roughly 85% being singletons. Material: peripheral blood. All receptors derive from a human donor in a cohort sampled during active COVID-19.

The J gene is TRBJ2-5, the V gene TRBV28; 12 nucleotides agree with TRBD1. CDR3 length: 16 residues. Germline CDR1 is MDHEN and CDR2 is SYDVKM. Germline trimming cut 2 bases from V and 3 bases from J; bases unmatched to any gene: 4. The CDR3 is CASSLAGTGGEETQYF. CDR3 sequence (DNA): TGTGCCAGCAGTTTAGCCGGGACAGGGGGCGAAGAGACCCAGTACTTC. Supplemented by reference TRBV28 and TRBJ2-5, the full variable domain reads DVKVTQSSRYLVKRTGEKVFLECVQDMDHENMFWYRQDPGLGLRLIYFSYDVKMKEKGDIPEGYSVSREKKERFSLILESASTNQTSMYLCASSLAGTGGEETQYFGPGTRLLVL.

The DNA of the CDR3 is TGTGCCAGCACCAAACCGACAGGGTCGCGTGAAGCTTTCTTT. Residues: CASTKPTGSREAFF. The chain links TRBV6-5 to TRBJ1-1; 7 bases match TRBD1. This CDR3 has 14 amino acids. The ends lost 7 bases at V and 7 bases at J; junction bases unmatched: 12. Germline assignment: CDR1 MNHEY and CDR2 SVGAGI.

V is TRBV25-1 and J is TRBJ1-5; tentatively, D is TRBD1 (5 bases). The ends were cut back, 8 bases at V and 8 bases at J, with 13 bases in the middle. Germline CDR1 is MGHDK and CDR2 is SYGVNS. CDR3 length: 12 residues. This CDR3 reads CASQRWGEPQHF. The CDR3 DNA reads as TGTGCCAGCCAGAGGTGGGGGGAGCCCCAGCATTTT.

The chain carries TRBV11-2 and TRBJ2-5; 10 nucleotides agree with TRBD2. This CDR3 is built from 15 residues. In germline, CDR1 is SGHAT, CDR2 FQNNGV. The ends lost 5 bases at V and 5 bases at J; junction bases unmatched: 8. CDR3 sequence (DNA): TGTGCCAGCAGCCAATTAGCGGGAGGAACGGAGACCCAGTACTTC. This encodes CASSQLAGGTETQYF.

This clone showed up just a few times. The chain joins TRBV5-1 to TRBJ2-7; 7 nucleotides agree with TRBD1. Per the germline V gene, CDR1 is SGHRS and CDR2 is YFSETQ. The CDR3 totals 14 residues. With V trimmed by 4 bases and J by 6 bases, 10 bases remained unmatched. CDR3 bases: TGCGCCAGCAGCCAAACCACAGGGGCGGGCGAGCAGTACTTC. This encodes CASSQTTGAGEQYF. Full variable domain (remainder filled in from reference TRBV5-1 and TRBJ2-7): KAGVTQTPRYLIKTRGQQVTLSCSPISGHRSVSWYQQTPGQGLQFLFEYFSETQRNKGNFPGRFSGRQFSNSRSEMNVSTLELGDSALYLCASSQTTGAGEQYFGPGTRLTVT.

V is TRBV16 and J is TRBJ2-7, with 7 nucleotides matching TRBD2. J lost 2 bases, V lost 4 bases, and 5 bases had no gene match. Germline-derived CDR1 and CDR2 are KGHSY and FQNENV. The CDR3 runs 14 residues. Written as DNA, the CDR3 is TGTGCCAGCAGCCTCTTAGCGGGCCCCTACGAGCAGTACTTC. It codes for CASSLLAGPYEQYF.

On this clone itself: The sample carries other DNA sequences with the same CDR3. This chain joins TRBV14 and TRBJ1-2; maybe TRBD1 (6 bases). The ends were cut back, 1 base at V and 5 bases at J, with 11 bases in the middle. Germline V CDR1 and CDR2: SGHDN, FVKESK. The CDR3 length is 14 residues. CDR3 sequence: CASSQGTGPYGYTF. In DNA, the CDR3 is TGTGCCAGCAGCCAAGGCACAGGGCCATATGGCTACACCTTC.

J is TRBJ2-1 and V is TRBV29-1; 7 nucleotides match TRBD2. V shed 1 base, J shed 4 bases, and the junction held 13 bases outside the gene matches. The CDR3 is 17 residues long. Per the germline V gene, CDR1 is SQVTM and CDR2 is ANQGSEA. In DNA form, the CDR3 reads TGCAGCGTTGAAGGGACTAGAGTGTTATCGGCTTACAATGAGCAGTTCTTC. It codes for CSVEGTRVLSAYNEQFF.

The V call is TRBV18, the J call TRBJ2-5; a weak D match, TRBD2 (7 bases). Looked up from germline, CDR1 is KGHSH and CDR2 is LQKENI. V dropped 0 bases and J dropped 5 bases, with 16 bases sitting between them. The CDR3 length is 16 residues. The CDR3 DNA reads TGTGCCAGCTCACCACCATTTACGGGGGGCGAGGAGACCCAGTACTTC. Translation: CASSPPFTGGEETQYF.

This clone was detected only a few times. V gene TRBV7-9 combines with J gene TRBJ2-7; 10 bases fit TRBD2. CDR3 length: 15 amino acids. Trimming took 5 bases from V and 2 from J; bases not matched to a gene: 6. CDR1 and CDR2 from the germline V gene are SEHNR and FQNEAQ (reference sequence). CDR3 in DNA: TGTGCCAGCAGCCTTTTAGCGGGAGGTCCCTACGAGCAGTACTTC. Translation gives CASSLLAGGPYEQYF.

This clone has more than one count but fewer than ten. This chain uses TRBV9 with TRBJ2-7; 7 nucleotides align to TRBD2. V trimming: 3 bases; J trimming: 2 bases; junction bases outside the gene matches: 8. The germline CDR1 and CDR2 sequences are SGDLS and YYNGEE. The CDR3 covers 15 residues. CDR3 in amino acids: CASSGMGEGTYEQYF. CDR3 in DNA: TGTGCCAGCAGCGGGATGGGGGAGGGAACCTACGAGCAGTACTTC.

This clone was seen only once. This rearrangement joins TRBV15 to TRBJ2-1; D gene unclear. Per the germline V gene, CDR1 is LNHNV and CDR2 is YYDKDF (reference sequence). V dropped 3 bases and J dropped 3 bases, with 12 bases sitting between them. The CDR3 covers 15 residues. The CDR3 here is CATSSTQRSYNEQFF. CDR3 sequence (DNA): TGTGCCACCAGCAGTACTCAAAGGAGCTACAATGAGCAGTTCTTC.

The chain carries TRBV5-1 and TRBJ2-7; 10 bases line up with TRBD2. Losses at the gene ends were 4 bases for V and 5 bases for J; bases not matched to a gene: 12. CDR3 size: 16 residues. The germline CDR1 and CDR2 sequences are SGHRS and YFSETQ. The CDR3 spells CASSPSVVAGGNEQYF. CDR3 coding DNA: TGCGCCAGCAGCCCTTCGGTGGTAGCGGGAGGCAACGAGCAGTACTTC.

The gene calls are TRBV23-1 and TRBJ1-1; tentatively, D is TRBD1 (6 bases). TRBV23-1 is recorded as an ORF, its role being uncertain. Trimming cost V 3 bases and J 4 bases, with 12 bases left between them. The length of the CDR3 is 14 residues. CDR3 sequence reads: CASSHPQGCTEAFF. CDR3 coding DNA: TGCGCCAGCAGTCATCCACAGGGTTGCACTGAAGCTTTCTTT.

This clone was seen only once. The J gene is TRBJ1-1, the V gene TRBV4-1; 9 positions match TRBD1. Germline V lookup: CDR1 MGHRA, CDR2 YSYEKL. CDR3 length equals 15 residues. J was trimmed by 5 bases and V by 5 bases; bases with no gene match: 9. The CDR3 DNA reads TGCGCCAGCAGCTCTCACCGGACAGGGGTAACTGAAGCTTTCTTT. This gives the protein CASSSHRTGVTEAFF.

This chain links TRBV27 with TRBJ1-3; 7 nucleotides line up with TRBD1. V lost 6 bases and J lost 2; bases outside the gene matches: 10. There are 16 residues in the CDR3. Germline V gene sequence: CDR1 MNHEY, CDR2 SMNVEV (reference sequence). Here the CDR3 reads CASSPWTGFAGNTIYF. CDR3 DNA sequence: TGTGCCAGCAGCCCATGGACAGGATTCGCTGGAAACACCATATATTTT.

This rearrangement joins TRBV5-5 to TRBJ2-2; 10 nucleotides line up with TRBD2. Germline-derived CDR1 and CDR2 are SGHKS and YYEKEE (reference sequence). V lost 2 bases, J lost 4 bases, and 5 bases stayed unmatched. The CDR3 has 16 amino acids. The CDR3 DNA reads as TGTGCCAGCAGCTTCTTCAGACTAGCGGGCACCGGGGAGCTGTTTTTT. Protein sequence: CASSFFRLAGTGELFF.

Comment on this clone: Given a far larger clone just one base away, this is likely a sequencing read error. This chain links TRBV11-3 with TRBJ2-2, with 7 bases that match TRBD1. The CDR3 sequence is 14 residues long. Germline lookup yields CDR1 SGHNT and CDR2 YENEEA. With 6 bases clipped from V and 4 bases from J, the junction kept 5 bases outside the gene matches. The CDR3 loop is CASSSGTATGELFF. For the CDR3, the DNA is TGTGCCAGCAGTTCCGGGACAGCCACCGGGGAGCTGTTTTTT.

The chain links TRBV6-7 to TRBJ1-1; no definite D call. TRBV6-7 is flagged as an ORF with uncertain function. The CDR3 has 15 amino acids. V was pared by 0 bases and J by 3 bases, with 11 bases between. The CDR3 coding sequence is TGTGCCAGCAGTTACTCCGACCGTCGGGACACTGAAGCTTTCTTT. Translated: CASSYSDRRDTEAFF.

This clone was observed a single time. The chain has TRBV11-2 and TRBJ1-5, with D tentatively TRBD1 (5 bases). The CDR3 is 13 residues long. The V end lost 4 bases, the J end lost 6 bases, and 10 bases lay between the germline ends. CDR1 and CDR2 from the germline V gene are SGHAT and FQNNGV. CDR3 protein: CASSSGQGQPQHF. The CDR3, as DNA: TGTGCCAGCAGCTCGGGCCAGGGTCAGCCCCAGCATTTT.

This clone was seen more than once but under ten times. CDR3 coding DNA: TGTGCCAGCTCGGGGGGAAAGGGAATGAACACTGAAGCTTTCTTT. Translating gives CASSGGKGMNTEAFF. This sequence joins TRBV18 and TRBJ1-1, with D perhaps matching TRBD1 (5 bases). The CDR3 length is 15 residues. CDR1 is KGHSH and CDR2 is LQKENI in the germline V gene. V was shortened by 6 bases and J by 0 bases, with 14 bases between the two germline ends.

The gene calls are TRBV11-2 and TRBJ1-1; 7 bases align to TRBD1. The CDR3 extends over 16 amino acids. The ends lost 5 bases at V and 5 bases at J; junction bases unmatched: 14. CDR1 and CDR2 (germline): SGHAT, FQNNGV. The CDR3 protein is CASSIIGTGVRTEAFF. DNA for the CDR3: TGTGCCAGCAGCATCATCGGAACAGGGGTTAGGACTGAAGCTTTCTTT.

J is TRBJ2-1 and V is TRBV4-3, with D possibly TRBD2 on 5 matching bases. The CDR3 sequence is 16 residues long. V lost 0 bases and J 5 bases, leaving 14 bases between the germline ends. Looked up from germline, CDR1 is LGHNA and CDR2 is YSLEER. This chain's CDR3 is CASSQDQLARDNEQFF. DNA for the CDR3: TGCGCCAGCAGCCAAGATCAGCTAGCCCGGGACAATGAGCAGTTCTTC.

V and J are TRBV10-2 and TRBJ2-5; D remains ambiguous. The CDR3 totals 14 residues. Germline V lookup: CDR1 WSHSY, CDR2 SAAADI. The V gene lost 4 bases and the J gene lost 5 bases, with 14 bases spanning the gap. For the CDR3, the DNA is TGCGCCAGCAGTGTAGGCGGAGACGGGGAGACCCAGTACTTC. Translated: CASSVGGDGETQYF.

This rearrangement joins TRBV28 to TRBJ2-7; 11 nucleotides match TRBD2. The CDR3 has 14 residues. Germline V gene sequence: CDR1 MDHEN, CDR2 SYDVKM. Unmatched junction bases numbered 10, after V lost 8 bases and J lost 7 bases. This chain's CDR3 is CASLDSGRAGEQYF. The CDR3 region has the DNA TGTGCCAGCCTTGATAGCGGGAGGGCTGGGGAGCAGTACTTC.

This clone is termed medium-sized (0.01 to 0.1%). The V and J genes are TRBV28 and TRBJ1-5; the match to TRBD1 covers 7 bases. CDR3 length: 15 amino acids. V shed 6 bases and J 0 bases; nucleotides not matched to a gene: 5. Germline lookup yields CDR1 MDHEN and CDR2 SYDVKM. The CDR3 is CASSPTGVSNQPQHF. In DNA form, the CDR3 reads TGTGCCAGCAGCCCAACAGGGGTTAGCAATCAGCCCCAGCATTTT.

The CDR3 region has the DNA TGTGCCAGAAGCCGAACATCTAAAGGGAGCTCCTACGAGCAGTACTTC. Translating gives CARSRTSKGSSYEQYF. This rearrangement joins TRBV7-5 to TRBJ2-7; the listed D gene, TRBD2, was not tested against the DNA. TRBV7-5 is a known pseudogene. The CDR3 has 16 amino acids.